The T cell receptor (beta chain) described here comes from a study of blood T cell repertoires in COVID-19. Study overall: The samples span acute and convalescent COVID-19 from the United States, Italy and Spain. T cells, B-cell-depleted T cells, or PBMCs supplied cDNA or gDNA.

Authors' processing steps: Researchers report that nucleated cell counts were estimated from reference gene primer amplification. Measured with immunoSEQ multiplex PCR; TCRdb has only the in-frame clones, and not every one. V, J and clone size are those of that table, while D and trimming were read from the DNA. The data show 13,000 or so clones, roughly 78% seen once. Per the germline V gene, CDR1 is KGHSH and CDR2 is LQKENI. The CDR3 has 13 residues. V lost 3 bases, J lost 7 bases, and 12 bases lay in between. The specimen sequenced was peripheral blood. This chain connects TRBV18 to TRBJ1-1; D gene ambiguous. The receptor was derived from a human donor in a cohort sampled during active COVID-19. CDR3 sequence (DNA): TGTGCCAGCTCACCCCCTGAAGCGCATGAAGCTTTCTTT. This codes for CASSPPEAHEAFF. Together with reference TRBV18 and TRBJ1-1, the CDR3 gives the full variable domain: NAGVMQNPRHLVRRRGQEARLRCSPMKGHSHVYWYRQLPEEGLKFMVYLQKENIIDESGMPKERFSAEFPKEGPSILRIQQVVRGDSAAYFCASSPPEAHEAFFGQGTRLTVV.